The present entry profiles one T cell receptor beta chain with its context. What this receptor recognizes is not known. There are no base qualities to consult, and no much larger clone falls within one base. These data come from a study of blood T cell repertoires in COVID-19 (dated by TCRdb to 2019 to 2021). As for the study more broadly: The collaborator samples originated in the United States, Italy and Spain and spanned the acute and convalescent phases of COVID-19. The material from the prospective study consisted of cDNA or gDNA derived from T cells, B-cell-depleted T cells, or PBMCs. The dataset comprised deeply sampled blood TCRbeta repertoires from subjects exposed to, actively infected with, or recovered from COVID-19. The repertoires were released in a freely available public database intended as a resource for research on the immune response to SARS-CoV-2. Samples came from the ongoing ImmuneRACE study (first 160 participants) plus 1,254 subjects from 6 global collaborators. Nearly every sample came with metadata listing a de-identified subject ID, COVID-19 status, age in years and sex. Where HLA class I and class II types were available, the types were taken from metadata supplied by the sample provider, not from assay-based typing.

Collaborating institutions collected whole blood in K2EDTA tubes following their own protocols. Collaborator samples were shipped for TCRbeta analysis as frozen whole blood, isolated PBMCs, or DNA extracted from either sample type. V is shortened by 8 bases, J by 4 bases, and the region joining them spans 14 bases. In the germline V gene, CDR1 corresponds to SGHTA and CDR2 to FQGNSA. The CDR3 numbers 13 residues from cysteine through phenylalanine. The kept DNA is CDR3 alone, 39 bases in frame from the first base. Overall results and qualifications from the work: The quantity of clinical and demographic metadata differed by source and by participant and was supplied without curation.

TCRbeta CDR3 regions were amplified from genomic DNA by means of the immunoSEQ Assay, a bias-controlled multiplex PCR. Concerning the study's data processing: Nucleated cell counts per sample were estimated from amplification of reference gene primers within the assay. Sequence reads were collapsed and filtered to measure the absolute abundance of every unique TCRbeta CDR3 rearrangement. For each sample, productive Simpson clonality was calculated as the square root of Simpson's diversity index over productive rearrangements. As stored in TCRdb, this immuneACCESS dataset retains in-frame rearrangements with V and J assigned. A fraction of the clones does not appear; measured against another copy, unresolved V genes explain less than half of the discrepancy, and the remainder lacks a known reason. That table furnishes V, J and clone size, whereas the DNA furnished D and trimming. For this sample there are about 160,000 clones; approximately 80% appear just once. The leading ten clones occupy roughly 9.2% of the sample.

Sample: peripheral blood. This clonotype was sampled from a woman aged 80 or over with active or convalescent COVID-19. This sequence uses TRBV7-2 and TRBJ1-1; TRBD1 is a possible D gene, resting on 6 matching bases. The CDR3 reads as follows: CASRRQVSTEAFF. The nucleotide sequence is TGTGCCAGCCGTAGACAGGTTAGCACTGAAGCTTTCTTT.